This T cell receptor beta chain was recovered during a study of T cell responses to AZD1222 COVID-19 vaccine. Overall study: Pooled samples include second doses given at about 4 or 12 weeks.

Trimming took 3 bases from V and 3 from J; bases not matched to a gene: 7. The CDR3 sequence is 16 residues long. Germline CDR1 reads LNHNV; CDR2 reads YYDKDF (reference sequence). Clones were read by immunoSEQ multiplex PCR, and TCRdb kept only the in-frame ones, dropping some. The sample yields about 82,000 clones, around nine tenths seen once. The chain is built from TRBV15 and TRBJ2-3, with 9 positions matching TRBD1. The receptor comes from an adult in good health. The sequencing used peripheral blood, collected on day 0 of AZD1222 vaccination. This CDR3 is CATSSRGTGRTDTQYF. The CDR3 region has the DNA TGTGCCACCAGCAGCCGCGGGACAGGGAGAACAGATACGCAGTATTTT.